This T cell receptor (beta chain) was captured in a study of cytomegalovirus exposure and HLA in healthy donors. Findings and limits, study-wide: The authors later found most CMV-associated TCR beta chains appeared HLA-restricted. The study listed some 160 cytomegalovirus-associated TCR beta chains.

Trimming removed 4 bases from V and 4 bases from J, with 16 bases in between. CDR1 is MRHNA and CDR2 is SNTAGT in the germline V gene. CDR3 length: 15 residues. Each donor's status was that of a healthy bone marrow donor. While unrecorded immune exposures were likely, the donors were nominally healthy when sampled. The PCR used 60 Vbeta and 13 Jbeta primers. TCRdb's table, derived via immunoSEQ multiplex PCR, lists solely in-frame clones and lacks some. The profile shows about 96,000 clones, around four fifths of them singletons. Details on this clone: Its antigen remains unknown.

This TCR derives from a middle-aged man in good health and CMV-seropositive. The V call is TRBV6-4, the J call TRBJ1-2; D gene ambiguous. The source material was PBMCs. The CDR3 coding sequence is TGTGCCAGCAGTGTGAAGCACGGTACTCCCTATGGCTACACCTTC. Translation: CASSVKHGTPYGYTF.